The T cell receptor beta chain described here comes from a study of human T cells and chemical hapten exposure. There are 13 residues in the CDR3. Per the germline V gene, CDR1 is SGHTA and CDR2 is FQGNSA. V was shortened by 5 bases and J by 5 bases, with 12 bases between the two germline ends. Study-level points and caveats: Significantly greater numbers of large CDR3 similarity clusters came from expanded TCRs than from controls.

The time point here: patch test 1, 2 weeks after DPC sensitization. The sample's treatment: therapeutic diphenylcyclopropenone sensitization with weekly scalp DPC. TCRdb re-called the RACE reads with MiXCR, one entry per CDR3 protein. The table includes about 340,000 distinct CDR3 sequences, around 7% detected once. Details on this clonotype: Its antigen is unknown.

The sequence was collected from a woman between 18 and 29 years old with alopecia areata. Some clones in this sample may be carry-over from other donors' samples. The V gene is TRBV7-2, the J gene TRBJ2-5; TRBD1 is a possible D gene (6 bases). The source was whole blood, collected in connection with sensitization to the hapten diphenylcyclopropenone (DPC). The CDR3 DNA reads TGTGCCAGCAGCCGTCAGGGGATGGAGACCCAGTACTTC. This codes for CASSRQGMETQYF.